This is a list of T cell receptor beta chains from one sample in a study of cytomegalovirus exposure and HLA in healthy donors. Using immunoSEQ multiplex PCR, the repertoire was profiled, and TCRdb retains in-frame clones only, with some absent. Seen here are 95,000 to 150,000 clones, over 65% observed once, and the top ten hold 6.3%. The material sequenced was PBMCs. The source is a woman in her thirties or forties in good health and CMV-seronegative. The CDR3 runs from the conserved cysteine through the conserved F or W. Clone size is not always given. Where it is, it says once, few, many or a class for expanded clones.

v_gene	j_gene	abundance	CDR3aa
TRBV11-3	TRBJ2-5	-	CASSPTGTSGIETQYF
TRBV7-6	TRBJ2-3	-	CASSLFSDTQYF
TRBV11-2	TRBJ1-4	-	CASSTYRTPNEKLFF
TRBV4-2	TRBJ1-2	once	CASSCSGINYGYTF
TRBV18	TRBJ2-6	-	CASSPQDTSGANVLTF
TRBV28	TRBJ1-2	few	CASSFSLRVSSYGYTF
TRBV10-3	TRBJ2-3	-	CAISEGPSGLTDTQYF
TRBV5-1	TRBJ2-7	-	CASSYLGLESYEQYF
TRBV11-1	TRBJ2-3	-	CASSTSFSGRATDTQYF
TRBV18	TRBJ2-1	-	CASSPGHPNWDEQFF
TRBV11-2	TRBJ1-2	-	CASSFGAGTGLNYGYTF
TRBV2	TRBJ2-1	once	CASSETGGGEQFF
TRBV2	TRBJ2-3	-	CASHAEVAGVGTDTQYF
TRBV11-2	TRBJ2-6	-	CASRHPGRGGGANVLTF
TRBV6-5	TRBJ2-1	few	CASSRDTYYNEQFF
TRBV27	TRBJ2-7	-	CASSTPGGYEQYF
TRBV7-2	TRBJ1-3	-	CASSQGGSGNTIYF
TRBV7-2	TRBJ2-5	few	CASSPSGTGAETQYF
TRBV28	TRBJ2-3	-	CATQTGNTDTQYF
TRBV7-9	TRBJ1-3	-	CASSYPYSSGNTIYF
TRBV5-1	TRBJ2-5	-	CASSLVGRETQYF
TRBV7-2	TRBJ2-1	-	CASSSRRDSNEQFF
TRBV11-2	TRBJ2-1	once	CASSLEPGNEQFF
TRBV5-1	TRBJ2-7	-	CASFPGLGAREQYF
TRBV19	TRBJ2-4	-	CASLDRDTENSQYF
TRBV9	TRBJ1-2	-	CASSVAGAGLYGYTF
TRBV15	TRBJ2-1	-	CATSGQIGIGGGNEQFF
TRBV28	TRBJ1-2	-	CASWWGGGYTF
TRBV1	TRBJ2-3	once	CTSSQDIRTLAGREGCTDTQYF